One and the same sample provided the 27 T cell receptor beta chains below, sequenced in a study of beta chain features in type 1 diabetes. Their cognate antigens are unknown. Expressed TCRB transcripts were sequenced after all isolated RNA was converted to cDNA. Some clones are missing from TCRdb's copy, which holds only in-frame ones; the method was immunoSEQ multiplex PCR. The data contain hundreds of thousands of clones, approximately 10% of them singletons. Study-wide results and limits: Across all four CD4+ subsets, people with type 1 diabetes showed modestly shorter TCRB CDR3s.

Sequencing used central memory CD4+ T cells from blood. The receptors were gathered from a man aged 30 to 45 with type 1 diabetes.

This clone was counted between two and nine times. This sample includes further DNA sequences coding for the same CDR3. This chain joins TRBV4-3 and TRBJ1-2, with a possible D match to TRBD1 (5 bases). CDR1 LGHNA and CDR2 YSLEER come from the germline V gene. The germline V and J ends were trimmed by 0 bases and 4 bases, with 12 bases remaining between them. CDR3 size: 15 residues. The CDR3 sequence is CASSQDLEGIYGYTF. CDR3 nucleotides: TGCGCCAGCAGCCAAGATCTGGAGGGGATCTATGGCTACACCTTC.

This chain links TRBV21-1 with TRBJ1-2; TRBD1, the table's D call, was not compared with the DNA. TRBV21-1 is listed as a pseudogene. The length of the CDR3 is 11 residues. The CDR3: CASGRGYGYTF. CDR3 coding DNA: TGTGCCAGCGGAAGGGGCTATGGCTACACCTTC.

This clone has just a few counts. The chain combines TRBV11-2 with TRBJ2-4; perhaps TRBD2 as D (6 bases). Germline loops: CDR1 SGHAT, CDR2 FQNNGV. CDR3 length: 13 residues. Trimming removed 6 bases at V and 5 bases at J, with 11 bases between. CDR3 sequence (DNA): TGTGCCAGCAGTTTAACGGGGGAAAACATTCAGTACTTC. Amino acid sequence: CASSLTGENIQYF.

The table lists this clone with a few counts. This chain uses TRBV6-5 with TRBJ1-1, with 7 bases aligning to TRBD1. Germline CDR1 and CDR2: MNHEY and SVGAGI. The CDR3 covers 15 residues. Trimming removed 2 bases from V and 1 base from J; junction bases left unmatched: 4. CDR3 DNA sequence: TGTGCCAGCAGTTACCTGGGACAGAGGAACACTGAAGCTTTCTTT. It encodes CASSYLGQRNTEAFF.

This clone appeared a few times. CDR3 sequence reads: CASSRPGQGGEKLFF. The CDR3 DNA sequence: TGTGCCAGCAGCCGACCGGGACAGGGAGGTGAAAAACTGTTTTTT. The chain links TRBV14 to TRBJ1-4, with 9 bases lining up with TRBD1. The germline gives CDR1 SGHDN, CDR2 FVKESK. V dropped 4 bases and J dropped 7; count of bases not matched to a gene: 7. This CDR3 region has 15 residues.

This sequence joins TRBV11-2 and TRBJ2-2; D is ambiguous. CDR3 length equals 14 residues. Germline CDR1 is SGHAT and CDR2 is FQNNGV. The ends were cut back, 1 base at V and 0 bases at J, with 3 bases in the middle. This CDR3 is CASSLGSNTGELFF. CDR3 nucleotide sequence: TGTGCCAGCAGCTTAGGGTCGAACACCGGGGAGCTGTTTTTT.

The J gene is TRBJ2-1, the V gene TRBV28; D is ambiguous. The CDR3 covers 11 residues. Germline V gene data show CDR1 as MDHEN and CDR2 as SYDVKM. The germline V and J ends were trimmed by 5 bases and 13 bases, with 12 bases remaining between them. The chain's CDR3 is CASSTVAPQFF. The CDR3 DNA sequence: TGTGCCAGCAGTACGGTGGCGCCCCAGTTCTTC. Complete variable domain (other parts from reference TRBV28 and TRBJ2-1): DVKVTQSSRYLVKRTGEKVFLECVQDMDHENMFWYRQDPGLGLRLIYFSYDVKMKEKGDIPEGYSVSREKKERFSLILESASTNQTSMYLCASSTVAPQFFGPGTRLTVL.

The rearrangement uses TRBV2 and TRBJ1-4, with 8 bases matching TRBD1. V shed 7 bases and J 7 bases; nucleotides not matched to a gene: 5. The V gene's germline CDR1 is SNHLY and CDR2 FYNNEI. The CDR3 spans 13 residues. As DNA, the CDR3 is TGTGCCAGCACCGGACAGGGAGCTGAAAAACTGTTTTTT. This translates into CASTGQGAEKLFF.

This clone was recorded a few times. This chain connects TRBV13 to TRBJ2-6; no reliable D call. The CDR3 consists of 14 residues. Germline loops: CDR1 PRHDT, CDR2 FYEKMQ (reference sequence). V was pared by 8 bases and J by 1 base, with 9 bases between. This CDR3 is CASHIGSGANVLTF. The CDR3 DNA reads as TGTGCCAGCCACATCGGGTCTGGGGCCAACGTCCTGACTTTC.

This clone was seen a few times. This chain connects TRBV7-2 to TRBJ2-3, with TRBD1 identical over 10 bases. The CDR3 has 17 residues. The V and J ends lost 2 bases and 0 bases, in that order; junction bases with no gene match: 5. Germline V gives CDR1 SGHTA, CDR2 FQGNSA. CDR3 amino acids: CASSLSGQGLSTDTQYF. CDR3 coding DNA: TGTGCCAGCAGCTTATCGGGACAGGGGCTTAGCACAGATACGCAGTATTTT.

At least ten counts were recorded for this clone. This rearrangement joins TRBV12-2 to TRBJ1-2. TRBV12-2 is marked as a pseudogene. The CDR3 is made up of 14 amino acids. The CDR3 reads CASRLWRTPQGYTF. The CDR3 nucleotides read TGTGCAAGTCGCTTGTGGAGGACACCTCAAGGCTACACCTTC.

The V gene is TRBV29-1, the J gene TRBJ2-1, with D maybe TRBD2 (7 bases). The germline V and J ends were trimmed by 2 bases and 15 bases, with 17 bases remaining between them. Germline CDR1 and CDR2: SQVTM and ANQGSEA. This CDR3 comprises 12 residues. The CDR3 sequence: CSVERAGAGWFF. CDR3 in DNA: TGCAGCGTTGAAAGGGCGGGGGCTGGGTGGTTCTTC.

This clone was detected a few times. The J gene is TRBJ1-5, the V gene TRBV19; TRBD1 aligns across 8 bases. In germline, CDR1 is LNHDA, CDR2 SQIVND (reference sequence). Unmatched junction bases numbered 10, after V lost 7 bases and J lost 5 bases. This CDR3 spans 15 amino acids. The DNA of the CDR3 is TGTGCCAGTACTCGTACAGGGGGGGCCTATCAGCCCCAGCATTTT. It is translated as CASTRTGGAYQPQHF.

The chain is built from TRBV11-2 and TRBJ2-3, with 8 nucleotides matching TRBD1. From germline, CDR1 is SGHAT and CDR2 FQNNGV. The CDR3 has 17 amino acids. The V segment lost 1 base and the J segment 3 bases; nucleotides outside the gene matches: 9. The CDR3 loop is CASSLGPSGGLTDTQYF. The DNA for the CDR3 is TGTGCCAGCAGCTTAGGCCCTTCAGGGGGCTTAACAGATACGCAGTATTTT.

The chain combines TRBV4-3 with TRBJ1-1; D is possibly TRBD1 (5 bases). The germline gives CDR1 LGHNA, CDR2 YSLEER. CDR3 length: 13 amino acids. The V end lost 0 bases, the J end lost 5 bases, and 7 bases lay between the germline ends. CDR3 amino acids: CASSQEGETEAFF. The CDR3 bases are TGCGCCAGCAGCCAAGAGGGGGAAACTGAAGCTTTCTTT.

This chain connects TRBV7-2 to TRBJ2-3, with 8 bases aligning to TRBD2. The CDR3 has 16 amino acids. J gave up 3 bases and V 4 bases, and 9 bases lay outside the gene matches. Looked up from germline, CDR1 is SGHTA and CDR2 is FQGNSA. The CDR3 reads CASSSGTSSGTDTQYF. Written as DNA, the CDR3 is TGTGCCAGCAGCTCCGGGACTAGTTCTGGGACAGATACGCAGTATTTT.

This clone was seen at least ten times. The chain recombines TRBV28 with TRBJ2-2, with D perhaps being TRBD1 or TRBD2 (5 bases each). CDR3 length: 14 residues. From germline, CDR1 is MDHEN and CDR2 SYDVKM. V lost 7 bases to trimming and J lost 8 bases, with 17 bases between them. In DNA form, the CDR3 reads TGTGCCAGCAACCCCGGTAGAGGGGATGGGGAGCTGTTTTTT. Translating it yields CASNPGRGDGELFF.

V is TRBV5-6 and J is TRBJ1-2, with D unresolved. Germline-derived CDR1 and CDR2 are SGHDT and YYEEEE. The CDR3 loop spans 14 amino acids. The V and J ends lost 5 bases and 5 bases respectively, with 16 bases between them. This CDR3 is CASSPSLEGYGYTF. The DNA for the CDR3 is TGTGCCAGCAGTCCTAGTCTTGAAGGTTATGGCTACACCTTC.

The V and J genes are TRBV19 and TRBJ2-6, with 8 bases identical to TRBD1. This CDR3 comprises 17 residues. Looked up from germline, CDR1 is LNHDA and CDR2 is SQIVND (reference sequence). With 7 bases clipped from V and 2 bases from J, the junction kept 10 bases outside the gene matches. Written as DNA, the CDR3 is TGTGCCAGTACCCCCGGGCAGGGGGCCACTGGGGCCAACGTCCTGACTTTC. Translated: CASTPGQGATGANVLTF.

This clone turned up a few times. V and J are TRBV4-3 and TRBJ2-3; D gene uncertain. The CDR3 runs 13 residues. Between the trimmed V and J ends, which lost 9 bases and 1 base, there was a span of 11 bases. Germline assignment: CDR1 LGHNA and CDR2 YSLEER. The CDR3 here is CASSPRRTDTQYF. CDR3 nucleotide sequence: TGCGCCAGTTCACCCCGACGCACAGATACGCAGTATTTT.

This clone appeared a few times. The chain employs TRBV9 and TRBJ1-6, with D possibly matching TRBD1 (6 bases). V was cut by 5 bases and J by 8 bases, with 11 bases left in between. CDR3 size: 13 residues. The germline V gene has CDR1 SGDLS and CDR2 YYNGEE. The CDR3 sequence is CASSPRGDSPLHF. The CDR3 coding sequence is TGTGCCAGCAGTCCTAGGGGGGATTCACCCCTCCACTTT.

The CDR3, as DNA: TGTGCCAGTAGTGTGAATACCGGGGAGCTGTTTTTT. Translating gives CASSVNTGELFF. The chain recombines TRBV19 with TRBJ2-2; D is undetermined. This CDR3 comprises 12 residues. Per the germline V gene, CDR1 is LNHDA and CDR2 is SQIVND (reference sequence). Trimming shortened V by 5 bases and J by 5 bases, and 6 bases separated the two germline ends.

The rearrangement links TRBV4-3 to TRBJ2-3; D not resolved. The CDR3 loop spans 13 amino acids. In germline, CDR1 is LGHNA, CDR2 YSLEER. V was shortened by 0 bases and J by 4 bases, with 5 bases between the two germline ends. The CDR3 nucleotides are TGCGCCAGCAGCCAAGAATCAGCAGATACGCAGTATTTT. Translation gives CASSQESADTQYF.

The chain links TRBV30 to TRBJ2-5; 10 nucleotides align to TRBD2. V was pared by 0 bases and J by 7 bases, with 8 bases of the junction left unmatched. The CDR3 contains 15 residues. Per germline, CDR1 GTSNPN and CDR2 SVGIG (reference sequence). CDR3: CAWSVSSSGGGTQYF. In DNA form, the CDR3 reads TGTGCCTGGAGTGTCTCTTCTAGCGGGGGAGGGACCCAGTACTTC.

This clone was observed a few times. V and J are TRBV5-6 and TRBJ2-7, with 8 bases lining up with TRBD1. The CDR3 contains 18 residues. V shed 0 bases and J 2 bases; nucleotides not matched to a gene: 13. Germline loops: CDR1 SGHDT, CDR2 YYEEEE. The CDR3 bases are TGTGCCAGCAGCTTGGCCTCACCCTTACGACAGGGGACCTACGAGCAGTACTTC. It codes for CASSLASPLRQGTYEQYF.

This clone was counted between two and nine times. V and J are TRBV5-1 and TRBJ2-1, with TRBD1 matching 11 bases. The CDR3 has 15 residues. The V segment lost 5 bases and the J segment 2 bases; nucleotides outside the gene matches: 3. CDR1 and CDR2 from the germline V gene are SGHRS and YFSETQ. The CDR3 region has the DNA TGCGCCAGCAGTAGGACAGGGGGCGCCTACAATGAGCAGTTCTTC. This gives the protein CASSRTGGAYNEQFF.

This clone was seen many times. The chain carries TRBV19 and TRBJ1-5; 7 bases fit TRBD1. CDR1 and CDR2 from the germline V gene are LNHDA and SQIVND (reference sequence). CDR3 size: 13 residues. Trimming at V came to 5 bases and at J to 7 bases, leaving 5 bases not matched to a gene. The chain's CDR3 is CASSVGQTQPQHF. The CDR3 DNA reads TGTGCCAGTAGTGTGGGACAGACACAGCCCCAGCATTTT.